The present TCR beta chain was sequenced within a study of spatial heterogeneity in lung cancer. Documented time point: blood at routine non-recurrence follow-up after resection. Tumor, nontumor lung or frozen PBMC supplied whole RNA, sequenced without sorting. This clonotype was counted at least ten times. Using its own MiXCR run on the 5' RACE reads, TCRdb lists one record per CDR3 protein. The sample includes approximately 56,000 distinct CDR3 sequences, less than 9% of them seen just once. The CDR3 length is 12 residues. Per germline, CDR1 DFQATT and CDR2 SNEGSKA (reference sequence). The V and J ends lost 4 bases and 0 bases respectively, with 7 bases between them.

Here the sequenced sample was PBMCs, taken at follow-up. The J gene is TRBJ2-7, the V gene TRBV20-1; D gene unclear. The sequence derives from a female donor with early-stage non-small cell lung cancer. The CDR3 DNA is TGCAGTGCTATCCCCAACTCCTACGAGCAGTACTTC. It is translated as CSAIPNSYEQYF.